Presented here are 32 T cell receptor beta chains from one specimen sequenced in a study of shared clonotypes between healthy human individuals. Naive CD8 cells lacked CD45RO, underwent positive selection for CCR7 and left out terminally differentiated effector memory CD45RA+ cells. Libraries were prepared by immunoSEQ multiplex PCR; TCRdb keeps only in-frame clonotypes and omits some of them. Here the sample spans fewer than 1 million clones, about 96% being singletons. The specimen was naive CD8+ T cells sorted from blood. Every receptor here comes from a man aged 25 to 40 in good health.

This chain connects TRBV7-8 to TRBJ1-5; TRBD1 aligns across 9 bases. Per the germline V gene, CDR1 is SGHVS and CDR2 is FQNEAQ. Germline trimming cut 2 bases from V and 4 bases from J; bases unmatched to any gene: 6. The CDR3 consists of 16 residues. The chain's CDR3 is CASSLSGTGINQPQHF. CDR3 coding DNA: TGTGCCAGCAGCTTATCCGGGACAGGGATTAATCAGCCCCAGCATTTT. The whole variable domain, remainder taken from reference TRBV7-8 and TRBJ1-5, is GAGVSQSPRYKVAKRGQDVALRCDPISGHVSLFWYQQALGQGPEFLTYFQNEAQLDKSGLPSDRFFAERPEGSVSTLKIQRTQQEDSAVYLCASSLSGTGINQPQHFGDGTRLSIL.

The gene calls are TRBV10-1 and TRBJ1-5, with a possible D match to TRBD1 (6 bases). The germline gives CDR1 WNHNN, CDR2 SYGVQD (reference sequence). The V and J ends lost 3 bases and 6 bases respectively, with 12 bases between them. This CDR3 spans 14 amino acids. CDR3 coding DNA: TGCGCCAGCAGTGATACAGGGTCGGGTCAGCCCCAGCATTTT. It specifies CASSDTGSGQPQHF.

The V and J genes are TRBV7-8 and TRBJ2-7; the D gene is possibly TRBD2 (5 bases). The CDR3 totals 13 residues. The germline V and J ends were trimmed by 3 bases and 3 bases, with 9 bases remaining between them. Germline V gene sequence: CDR1 SGHVS, CDR2 FQNEAQ. CDR3 amino acids: CASSLDLGYEQYF. Here the CDR3 DNA reads TGTGCCAGCAGCTTGGACTTAGGCTACGAGCAGTACTTC.

The chain combines TRBV10-3 with TRBJ2-1; 16 bases are a match to TRBD2. V was clipped by 2 bases and J by 7 bases; unmatched bases: 11. The CDR3 is 19 amino acids. Germline V gives CDR1 ENHRY, CDR2 SYGVKD. The CDR3 DNA sequence: TGTGCCATCAGTGAGCCAACCCTGGGACTAGCGGGAGGGCCGAATGAGCAGTTCTTC. It specifies CAISEPTLGLAGGPNEQFF.

The V call is TRBV5-1, the J call TRBJ1-5; 8 nucleotides match TRBD1. Germline CDR1 reads SGHRS; CDR2 reads YFSETQ. V dropped 4 bases and J dropped 4; count of bases not matched to a gene: 10. The CDR3 loop spans 16 amino acids. Written as DNA, the CDR3 is TGCGCCAGCAGCCCCGGGCAGGGGGCAGTTAATCAGCCCCAGCATTTT. Its protein product is CASSPGQGAVNQPQHF.

The chain joins TRBV4-3 to TRBJ2-3; the D gene is possibly TRBD2 (7 bases). Germline V lookup: CDR1 LGHNA, CDR2 YSLEER. The CDR3 runs to 17 residues. V was shortened by 0 bases and J by 0 bases, with 13 bases between the two germline ends. CDR3 DNA: TGCGCCAGCAGCCAAGATGGGAGCGGGACAAGCACAGATACGCAGTATTTT. Translating it yields CASSQDGSGTSTDTQYF.

CDR3 nucleotides: TGCGCCAGCAGCTTAAGGTCAGAGGGAGATGGCTACACCTTC. It encodes CASSLRSEGDGYTF. The genes are TRBV5-1 and TRBJ1-2; no reliable D call. CDR1 and CDR2 (germline): SGHRS, YFSETQ. V gave up 2 bases and J gave up 6 bases, with 14 bases separating them. This CDR3 has 14 residues.

The gene calls are TRBV5-1 and TRBJ1-1; D is unresolved. The CDR3 is made up of 15 amino acids. Germline V gene data show CDR1 as SGHRS and CDR2 as YFSETQ. V was pared by 0 bases and J by 2 bases, with 11 bases between. The CDR3 DNA reads as TGCGCCAGCAGCTTGGCAACTGCAGCTAACACTGAAGCTTTCTTT. Residues: CASSLATAANTEAFF.

This clone has a single count. This chain links TRBV6-5 with TRBJ2-2, with D uncertain. V lost 0 bases to trimming and J lost 5 bases, with 10 bases between them. CDR3 length equals 15 residues. CDR1 and CDR2 (germline): MNHEY, SVGAGI. The chain's CDR3 is CASSYSFGETGELFF. CDR3 sequence (DNA): TGTGCCAGCAGTTACTCTTTTGGGGAAACCGGGGAGCTGTTTTTT.

The J gene is TRBJ1-1, the V gene TRBV11-2; no clear D. V lost 5 bases and J 8 bases, leaving 12 bases between the germline ends. The CDR3 contains 12 residues. Germline CDR1 is SGHAT and CDR2 is FQNNGV. The CDR3 nucleotides read TGTGCCAGCAGCCGATCCTCACCAGAAGCTTTCTTT. This codes for CASSRSSPEAFF.

The rearrangement links TRBV2 to TRBJ2-1, with unresolved D. V shed 8 bases and J shed 4 bases, with 18 bases lying between them. This CDR3 has 15 residues. CDR1 is SNHLY, CDR2 FYNNEI, per germline. CDR3 sequence reads: CASPRGRPGYNEQFF. The CDR3 DNA is TGTGCCAGCCCTCGCGGAAGGCCGGGTTACAATGAGCAGTTCTTC.

This chain links TRBV4-1 with TRBJ1-1, with a possible D match to TRBD1 (6 bases). Germline CDR1 MGHRA, CDR2 YSYEKL. V was clipped by 1 base and J by 4 bases, with 13 bases between them. The CDR3 covers 15 residues. CDR3 DNA: TGCGCCAGCAGCCAAGTACCGGGGGGCTTCACTGAAGCTTTCTTT. Its protein is CASSQVPGGFTEAFF.

J is TRBJ1-2 and V is TRBV7-9; maybe TRBD1 (6 bases). The CDR3 sequence is 13 residues long. Germline loops: CDR1 SEHNR, CDR2 FQNEAQ (reference sequence). V lost 1 base and J lost 7, with 10 bases in between. The CDR3 sequence: CASSLGTAFGYTF. CDR3 DNA: TGTGCCAGCAGCTTAGGGACAGCTTTTGGCTACACCTTC.

V is TRBV27 and J is TRBJ2-3; D might be TRBD1 (7 bases). The CDR3 runs 16 residues. Germline V gene sequence: CDR1 MNHEY, CDR2 SMNVEV (reference sequence). The V gene lost 4 bases and the J gene lost 4 bases, with 18 bases spanning the gap. CDR3 nucleotides: TGTGCCAGCAGTTCCACGGGGGACAGCCAGGCAGATACGCAGTATTTT. Its protein product is CASSSTGDSQADTQYF.

The V gene is TRBV7-2, the J gene TRBJ1-1; D is undetermined. The CDR3 sequence is 19 residues long. V was clipped by 5 bases and J by 4 bases, with 29 bases between them. In germline, CDR1 is SGHTA, CDR2 FQGNSA. CDR3 sequence (DNA): TGTGCCAGCAGCCAACGTTCAGTCCGCATATCGAACGTGCCCACTGAAGCTTTCTTT. This translates into CASSQRSVRISNVPTEAFF.

This clone came up once. The chain is built from TRBV18 and TRBJ2-2; D not certain. The CDR3 contains 15 residues. Trimming shortened V by 0 bases and J by 2 bases, and 7 bases separated the two germline ends. Per the germline V gene, CDR1 is KGHSH and CDR2 is LQKENI. CDR3 protein: CASSPPAENTGELFF. The CDR3 nucleotides read TGTGCCAGCTCACCACCGGCAGAAAACACCGGGGAGCTGTTTTTT.

The J gene is TRBJ2-3, the V gene TRBV7-9, with D possibly matching TRBD1 (6 bases). CDR3 length: 15 amino acids. CDR1 is SEHNR and CDR2 is FQNEAQ in the germline V gene (reference sequence). V was clipped by 6 bases and J by 5 bases, with 18 bases between them. CDR3 residues: CASSRGQGRLDTQYF. The CDR3 bases are TGTGCCAGCAGTCGGGGACAAGGCAGGCTAGATACGCAGTATTTT.

V usage is TRBV25-1 and J usage is TRBJ1-2; D is ambiguous. The V gene lost 5 bases and the J gene lost 0 bases, with 16 bases spanning the gap. The CDR3 runs 16 residues. Germline assignment: CDR1 MGHDK and CDR2 SYGVNS. In nucleotides, the CDR3 is TGTGCCAGCAGTCCGTTAGGAGCCGACGCTAACTATGGCTACACCTTC. It encodes CASSPLGADANYGYTF.

V usage is TRBV6-1 and J usage is TRBJ1-5; TRBD1 agrees at 7 bases. This CDR3 contains 14 residues. J was trimmed by 1 base and V by 8 bases; bases with no gene match: 5. The germline CDR1 and CDR2 sequences are MNHNS and SASEGT. CDR3 sequence: CASQTGWSNQPQHF. The CDR3 nucleotides are TGTGCCAGCCAGACAGGGTGGAGCAATCAGCCCCAGCATTTT.

A word on this clone: The DNA is omitted, as the CDR3 cannot be located on it reliably, and the CDR3 follows TCRdb's listing. The genes are TRBV28 and TRBJ2-7; the D segment call TRBD2 is taken from the table without a DNA check. Including both end residues, the CDR3 is 14 amino acids long. Germline loops: CDR1 MDHEN, CDR2 SYDVKM. This CDR3 reads CASSLGTGSEEQYF.

V and J are TRBV4-1 and TRBJ1-5; D unresolved. CDR3 length: 13 amino acids. Trimming stripped 2 bases from V and 6 bases from J, with 8 bases between. CDR1 is MGHRA and CDR2 is YSYEKL in the germline V gene. CDR3 sequence: CASSQLLSQPQHF. CDR3 nucleotides: TGCGCCAGCAGCCAACTTCTTTCTCAGCCCCAGCATTTT.

As to this clone: The junction departs from germline at one end; a sequencing error may be responsible. The genes are TRBV6-5 and TRBJ2-5; weak D call: TRBD2 (5 bases). The CDR3 contains 13 residues. Germline V gene sequence: CDR1 MNHEY, CDR2 SVGAGI. CDR3 nucleotides: TGTGCCAGCAGTTACGGGCTAGCTACCTCGATGGACTTC. Protein: CASSYGLATSMDF.

The chain combines TRBV6-1 with TRBJ2-3; 13 nucleotides agree with TRBD2. Germline assignment: CDR1 MNHNS and CDR2 SASEGT. This CDR3 has 16 residues. The V segment lost 5 bases and the J segment 4 bases; nucleotides outside the gene matches: 6. The CDR3: CASSQGLAGAPDTQYF. CDR3 sequence (DNA): TGTGCCAGCAGTCAAGGACTAGCGGGAGCACCAGATACGCAGTATTTT.

The rearrangement uses TRBV27 and TRBJ1-4; 8 bases match TRBD1. J lost 2 bases, V lost 3 bases, and 5 bases had no gene match. CDR1 and CDR2 (germline): MNHEY, SMNVEV (reference sequence). The CDR3 sequence is 16 residues long. Here the CDR3 DNA reads TGTGCCAGCAGTTTGCTCTGGGACAGGACTAATGAAAAACTGTTTTTT. It translates to CASSLLWDRTNEKLFF.

The chain carries TRBV19 and TRBJ2-7; D possibly uses TRBD1 or TRBD2 (5 bases each). This CDR3 has 12 amino acids. Trimming removed 4 bases from V and 4 bases from J, with 8 bases in between. Per germline, CDR1 LNHDA and CDR2 SQIVND (reference sequence). The CDR3 is CASSRDRYEQYF. The CDR3 bases are TGTGCCAGTAGTAGGGACCGGTACGAGCAGTACTTC.

The rearrangement joins TRBV7-3 to TRBJ2-3, with 9 bases identical to TRBD2. Germline V lookup: CDR1 SGHTA, CDR2 FQGTGA. Germline trimming cut 2 bases from V and 4 bases from J; bases unmatched to any gene: 16. This CDR3 has 19 residues. This chain's CDR3 is CASSLRGRDIAGEADTQYF. Written as DNA, the CDR3 is TGTGCCAGCAGCTTACGCGGTCGGGACATAGCGGGAGAGGCAGATACGCAGTATTTT.

The V and J genes are TRBV4-1 and TRBJ2-1; 9 positions match TRBD1. This CDR3 spans 15 amino acids. Germline-derived CDR1 and CDR2 are MGHRA and YSYEKL. With V trimmed by 1 base and J by 8 bases, 6 bases remained unmatched. CDR3 coding DNA: TGCGCCAGCAGCCAAGGAGGACAGGGGTTCGATGAGCAGTTCTTC. This translates into CASSQGGQGFDEQFF.

The V gene is TRBV6-5, the J gene TRBJ2-1; 7 positions agree with TRBD2. From germline, CDR1 is MNHEY and CDR2 SVGAGI. This CDR3 region has 15 residues. V shed 2 bases, J shed 7 bases, and the junction held 8 bases outside the gene matches. The CDR3 protein is CASSYGPAGTNEQFF. The CDR3 nucleotides are TGTGCCAGCAGTTACGGTCCAGCGGGAACGAATGAGCAGTTCTTC.

The rearrangement joins TRBV7-9 to TRBJ1-1; TRBD1 is a possible D gene (5 bases). Germline CDR1 and CDR2: SEHNR and FQNEAQ (reference sequence). V lost 5 bases, J lost 5 bases, and 15 bases lay in between. The CDR3 runs 14 residues. CDR3 sequence: CASSTTSGGTEAFF. CDR3 bases: TGTGCCAGCAGCACAACCTCCGGGGGGACTGAAGCTTTCTTT.

This CDR3 reads CASSLAENLYEQYF. The CDR3 coding sequence is TGTGCCAGCAGTTTAGCGGAGAACCTCTACGAGCAGTACTTC. The V gene is TRBV27, the J gene TRBJ2-7; no reliable D call. Between the trimmed V and J ends, which lost 2 bases and 3 bases, there was a span of 11 bases. Germline CDR1 and CDR2: MNHEY and SMNVEV (reference sequence). This CDR3 region has 14 residues.

The chain carries TRBV7-6 and TRBJ2-1; 13 bases are shared with TRBD2. The CDR3 has 15 amino acids. Germline V lookup: CDR1 SGHVS, CDR2 FNYEAQ. The J segment lost 9 bases and the V segment lost 5 bases, leaving 7 bases of the junction unmatched. Here the CDR3 DNA reads TGTGCCAGCAGCCCCACTAGCGGGAGGGCCTCTGAGCAGTTCTTC. It is translated as CASSPTSGRASEQFF.

V is TRBV7-3 and J is TRBJ2-2; 12 nucleotides agree with TRBD2. The V gene end was trimmed by 2 bases and the J gene end by 1 base; junction bases not matched to a gene: 5. The CDR3 is 18 amino acids. CDR1 SGHTA and CDR2 FQGTGA come from the germline V gene. CDR3 residues: CASSLHSSGRVNTGELFF. The CDR3 bases are TGTGCCAGCAGCTTACATTCTAGCGGGAGGGTGAACACCGGGGAGCTGTTTTTT.